Detailed here is one T cell receptor (beta chain). The antigen is unknown. The PCR contained 60 Vbeta and 13 Jbeta primers. Sequenced by immunoSEQ multiplex PCR; TCRdb stores in-frame clones only, minus some. The specimen's table records approximately 130,000 clones. V shed 5 bases and J 8 bases; nucleotides not matched to a gene: 6. Germline lookup yields CDR1 SGHAT and CDR2 FQNNGV. The CDR3 is made up of 13 amino acids. Unrecorded immune exposures were likely, despite nominal health at sampling. This specimen belongs to a study of cytomegalovirus exposure and HLA in healthy donors. Overall study results and limits: Upon later analysis, TCR association rates were observed to vary by HLA locus, being highest for DRB1 and lowest for HLA-C. Most sequenced TCRs were rare (though some public TCRs occurred in many donors).

The origin of this receptor is a woman aged 55-69 years in good health and CMV-seronegative. The specimen was PBMCs. This chain links TRBV11-2 with TRBJ1-5, with 7 bases identical to TRBD1. The CDR3 region has the DNA TGTGCCAGCAGCCGGACAGGCTTCGAGCCCCAGCATTTT. Its translation: CASSRTGFEPQHF.